The 23 T cell receptor beta chains below all came from one sample that was sequenced in a study of blood T cell repertoires in COVID-19. Profiled with immunoSEQ multiplex PCR; TCRdb holds only in-frame clones, not every one. The table has about 72,000 clones, roughly 88% seen once. The source material was peripheral blood. The receptors were gathered from a man aged 30 to 45 with acute or convalescent COVID-19.

CDR3 nucleotide sequence: TGTGCCAGCAGCTTAGTCCTGGGACAGGAAGAGACCCAGTACTTC. Amino acid sequence: CASSLVLGQEETQYF. The chain uses TRBV7-9 and TRBJ2-5; TRBD1 aligns across 8 bases. After removal of 1 base from V and 3 bases from J, the junction contained 4 bases not matched to a gene. CDR1 and CDR2 from the germline V gene are SEHNR and FQNEAQ (reference sequence). This CDR3 spans 15 amino acids.

This rearrangement joins TRBV9 to TRBJ2-1, with TRBD2 matching over 8 bases. Germline trimming cut 3 bases from V and 9 bases from J; bases unmatched to any gene: 8. CDR1 is SGDLS and CDR2 is YYNGEE in the germline V gene. The CDR3 contains 14 residues. In nucleotides, the CDR3 is TGTGCCAGCAGCGCGAGGCGGGAGGCCGGTGAGCAGTTCTTC. As protein: CASSARREAGEQFF.

V is TRBV27 and J is TRBJ2-1; D unresolved. The length of the CDR3 is 12 residues. Deletions cut 11 bases from V and 0 bases from J, with 8 bases between. CDR1 is MNHEY, CDR2 SMNVEV, per germline (reference sequence). CDR3 sequence reads: CAGGRSYNEQFF. The DNA for the CDR3 is TGTGCCGGCGGTCGCTCCTACAATGAGCAGTTCTTC.

This chain joins TRBV7-9 and TRBJ2-7, with D possibly matching TRBD1 (6 bases). The CDR3 has 16 amino acids. The V end lost 0 bases, the J end lost 0 bases, and 12 bases lay between the germline ends. CDR1 and CDR2 from the germline V gene are SEHNR and FQNEAQ (reference sequence). The CDR3 sequence is CASSLAATGNSYEQYF. The CDR3 DNA reads TGTGCCAGCAGCTTAGCGGCCACAGGGAACTCCTACGAGCAGTACTTC.

The chain combines TRBV5-4 with TRBJ2-7, with 13 bases fitting TRBD2. Germline-derived CDR1 and CDR2 are SGHNT and YYREEE (reference sequence). With V trimmed by 4 bases and J by 7 bases, 8 bases remained unmatched. The CDR3 consists of 15 residues. The CDR3 coding sequence is TGTGCCAGCAGCCCGACTAGCGGGAGGACGAGGGAGCAGTACTTC. Translated: CASSPTSGRTREQYF.

In DNA form, the CDR3 reads TGTGCCAGCAGCGTAGCTACGGGGGGAGATGAGCAGTTCTTC. This encodes CASSVATGGDEQFF. The chain joins TRBV9 to TRBJ2-1; TRBD2 matches 7 bases. The germline gives CDR1 SGDLS, CDR2 YYNGEE. This CDR3 is built from 14 residues. V was pared by 0 bases and J by 8 bases, with 5 bases of the junction left unmatched.

This clone was seen a single time. V gene TRBV7-2 combines with J gene TRBJ2-5; D is undetermined. The CDR3 consists of 12 residues. V lost 4 bases to trimming and J lost 5 bases, with 8 bases between them. Germline CDR1 SGHTA, CDR2 FQGNSA. This chain's CDR3 is CASSSRRETQYF. The CDR3 coding sequence is TGTGCCAGCAGCTCCCGGCGGGAGACCCAGTACTTC.

V gene TRBV19 combines with J gene TRBJ1-1, with D uncertain. Germline V gives CDR1 LNHDA, CDR2 SQIVND (reference sequence). With 1 base removed from V and 8 bases from J, the gap between germline ends came to 8 bases. This CDR3 spans 12 amino acids. CDR3 loop: CASSIGGLEAFF. CDR3 DNA sequence: TGTGCCAGTAGTATAGGAGGATTGGAAGCTTTCTTT.

This clone was seen only a few times. The chain links TRBV28 to TRBJ1-3; 11 nucleotides line up with TRBD1. V lost 8 bases and J lost 3; bases outside the gene matches: 9. The CDR3 runs 16 residues. Germline lookup yields CDR1 MDHEN and CDR2 SYDVKM. The CDR3 DNA sequence: TGTGCCAGCTGGACTGAGGACAGGGGGCTTGGAAACACCATATATTTT. It translates to CASWTEDRGLGNTIYF.

The chain has TRBV30 and TRBJ1-1, with a tentative D call TRBD1 (6 bases). Germline values: CDR1 GTSNPN, CDR2 SVGIG (reference sequence). The V and J ends lost 4 bases and 3 bases respectively, with 12 bases between them. The CDR3 extends over 13 amino acids. Here the CDR3 reads CAWNGQWDTEAFF. CDR3 bases: TGTGCCTGGAACGGACAGTGGGACACTGAAGCTTTCTTT.

This rearrangement joins TRBV11-2 to TRBJ2-1; 9 bases align to TRBD2. The J segment lost 7 bases and the V segment lost 3 bases, leaving 4 bases of the junction unmatched. CDR3 length equals 14 residues. CDR1 is SGHAT and CDR2 is FQNNGV in the germline V gene. This CDR3 is CASSLLAGWNEQFF. CDR3 bases: TGTGCCAGCAGCTTGCTAGCGGGGTGGAATGAGCAGTTCTTC.

The chain employs TRBV28 and TRBJ2-7; TRBD2 aligns across 7 bases. The length of the CDR3 is 15 residues. V shed 3 bases and J 2 bases; nucleotides not matched to a gene: 7. In germline, CDR1 is MDHEN, CDR2 SYDVKM. The CDR3 DNA is TGTGCCAGCAGTTTCGGCGGCGGGGGAGCCTACGAGCAGTACTTC. Protein product: CASSFGGGGAYEQYF.

V usage is TRBV5-4 and J usage is TRBJ1-1; the D is unclear. This CDR3 has 15 residues. CDR1 is SGHNT and CDR2 is YYREEE in the germline V gene (reference sequence). Trimming took 0 bases from V and 2 from J, leaving 11 bases between them. DNA of the CDR3: TGTGCCAGCAGCTTGGGTCCCTACCGAAACACTGAAGCTTTCTTT. The encoded protein is CASSLGPYRNTEAFF.

This clone was observed once. V gene TRBV4-1 combines with J gene TRBJ2-7; D perhaps matches TRBD1 (6 bases). The CDR3 length is 15 residues. From germline, CDR1 is MGHRA and CDR2 YSYEKL. V gave up 2 bases and J gave up 3 bases, with 14 bases separating them. The CDR3 protein is CASSQRQAPGYEQYF. The CDR3 DNA reads as TGCGCCAGCAGCCAAAGACAGGCCCCGGGCTACGAGCAGTACTTC.

The V call is TRBV7-2, the J call TRBJ2-1; TRBD2 matches at 7 bases. The CDR3 has 17 amino acids. CDR1 is SGHTA, CDR2 FQGNSA, per germline. Unmatched junction bases numbered 17, after V lost 4 bases and J lost 8 bases. The CDR3 bases are TGTGCCAGCAGCTGGGGAAGGGCTGGCGGGGGAGGGGATGAGCAGTTCTTC. This encodes CASSWGRAGGGGDEQFF.

This clone appeared a single time. The chain uses TRBV9 and TRBJ2-2; maybe TRBD1 (6 bases). CDR1 and CDR2 (germline): SGDLS, YYNGEE. CDR3 length equals 17 residues. The germline V and J ends were trimmed by 0 bases and 5 bases, with 17 bases remaining between them. In nucleotides, the CDR3 is TGTGCCAGCAGCGTAGGCCCCTCGACAGGTCGTACCGGGGAGCTGTTTTTT. Translation: CASSVGPSTGRTGELFF.

The rearrangement links TRBV6-5 to TRBJ2-7; a possible D gene is TRBD1 (5 bases). The V end was cut by 2 bases, the J end by 1 base, with 9 bases between. The CDR3 has 14 amino acids. Germline values: CDR1 MNHEY, CDR2 SVGAGI. The CDR3 DNA sequence: TGTGCCAGCAGTTACGACGACAGTTCCTACGAGCAGTACTTC. Its translation: CASSYDDSSYEQYF.

The CDR3 nucleotides are TGTGCCAGCAGTTTAGGGACAAACACCGGGGAGCTGTTTTTT. It yields the protein CASSLGTNTGELFF. This rearrangement joins TRBV27 to TRBJ2-2; TRBD1 might be the D (6 bases). CDR1 MNHEY and CDR2 SMNVEV come from the germline V gene (reference sequence). Trimming shortened V by 2 bases and J by 2 bases, and 6 bases separated the two germline ends. CDR3 length: 14 amino acids.

Only one count was recorded for this clone. The chain is built from TRBV28 and TRBJ2-2; D is perhaps TRBD1 (5 bases). Trimming cost V 7 bases and J 0 bases, with 12 bases left between them. The CDR3 runs 15 residues. The germline CDR1 and CDR2 sequences are MDHEN and SYDVKM. The CDR3 protein is CASTSSRANTGELFF. The CDR3 DNA sequence: TGTGCCAGCACCTCAAGCAGGGCGAACACCGGGGAGCTGTTTTTT.

This CDR3 reads CASSSGGSTFNEQFF. CDR3 in DNA: TGTGCCAGCAGTTCAGGCGGGAGTACATTCAATGAGCAGTTCTTC. The V and J genes are TRBV28 and TRBJ2-1; 7 positions agree with TRBD2. V dropped 4 bases and J dropped 6; count of bases not matched to a gene: 9. This CDR3 is 15 amino acids long. Germline-derived CDR1 and CDR2 are MDHEN and SYDVKM.

The CDR3 DNA reads as TGTGCCAGCAGCTGGGGAGGTGGCGGGAGCATTCTAGATACGCAGTATTTT. Translated: CASSWGGGGSILDTQYF. The gene calls are TRBV9 and TRBJ2-3; TRBD2 matches 7 bases. CDR1 and CDR2 (germline): SGDLS, YYNGEE. This CDR3 spans 17 amino acids. Trimming took 4 bases from V and 5 from J; bases not matched to a gene: 16.

The chain is built from TRBV4-1 and TRBJ2-7; 8 nucleotides align to TRBD2. Trimming took 4 bases from V and 0 from J; bases not matched to a gene: 20. The germline V gene encodes CDR1 MGHRA and CDR2 YSYEKL. The CDR3 runs to 20 residues. The CDR3 spells CASSPLSRSIASGSSYEQYF. CDR3 nucleotide sequence: TGCGCCAGCAGCCCCCTATCCAGATCGATTGCTAGCGGGTCCTCCTACGAGCAGTACTTC.

V is TRBV28 and J is TRBJ2-2; D gene uncertain. V lost 3 bases and J 4 bases, leaving 15 bases between the germline ends. In germline, CDR1 is MDHEN, CDR2 SYDVKM. This CDR3 comprises 16 residues. The CDR3 here is CASSFRIAPGTGELFF. CDR3 DNA: TGTGCCAGCAGTTTTCGTATAGCCCCGGGCACCGGGGAGCTGTTTTTT.